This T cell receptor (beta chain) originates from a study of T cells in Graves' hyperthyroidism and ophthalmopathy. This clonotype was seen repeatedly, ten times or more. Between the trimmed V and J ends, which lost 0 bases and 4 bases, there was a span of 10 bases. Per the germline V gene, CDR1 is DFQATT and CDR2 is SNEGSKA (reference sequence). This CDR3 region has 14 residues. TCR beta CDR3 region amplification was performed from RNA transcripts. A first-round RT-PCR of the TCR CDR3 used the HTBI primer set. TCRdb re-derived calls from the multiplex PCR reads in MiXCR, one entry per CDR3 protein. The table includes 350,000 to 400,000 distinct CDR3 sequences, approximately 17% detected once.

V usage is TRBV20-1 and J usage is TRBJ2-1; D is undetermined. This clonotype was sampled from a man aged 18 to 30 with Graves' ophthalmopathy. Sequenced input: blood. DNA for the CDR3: TGCAGTGCTAGAGATAGCAGTATATACAATGAGCAGTTCTTC. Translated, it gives CSARDSSIYNEQFF.